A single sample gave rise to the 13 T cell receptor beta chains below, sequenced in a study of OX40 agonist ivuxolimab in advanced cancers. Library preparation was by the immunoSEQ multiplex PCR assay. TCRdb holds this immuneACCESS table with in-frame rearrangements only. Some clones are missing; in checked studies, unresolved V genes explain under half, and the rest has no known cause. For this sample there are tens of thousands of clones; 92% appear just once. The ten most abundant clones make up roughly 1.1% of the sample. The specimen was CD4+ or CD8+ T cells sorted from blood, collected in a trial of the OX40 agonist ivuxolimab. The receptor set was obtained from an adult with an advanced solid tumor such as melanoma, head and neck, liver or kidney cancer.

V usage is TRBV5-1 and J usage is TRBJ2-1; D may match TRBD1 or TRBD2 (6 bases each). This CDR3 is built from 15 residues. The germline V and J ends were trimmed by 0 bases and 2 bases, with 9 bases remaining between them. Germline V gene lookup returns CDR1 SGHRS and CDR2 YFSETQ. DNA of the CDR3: TGCGCCAGCAGCTTGGTCGGGGGCCCCTACAATGAGCAGTTCTTC. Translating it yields CASSLVGGPYNEQFF. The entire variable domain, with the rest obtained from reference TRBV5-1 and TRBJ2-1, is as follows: KAGVTQTPRYLIKTRGQQVTLSCSPISGHRSVSWYQQTPGQGLQFLFEYFSETQRNKGNFPGRFSGRQFSNSRSEMNVSTLELGDSALYLCASSLVGGPYNEQFFGPGTRLTVL.

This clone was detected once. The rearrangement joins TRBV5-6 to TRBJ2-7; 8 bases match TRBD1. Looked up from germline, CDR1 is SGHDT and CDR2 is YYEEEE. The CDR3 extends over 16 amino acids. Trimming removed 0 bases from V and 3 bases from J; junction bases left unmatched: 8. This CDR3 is CASSLGWQGALYEQYF. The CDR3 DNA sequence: TGTGCCAGCAGCTTGGGCTGGCAGGGGGCTCTCTACGAGCAGTACTTC.

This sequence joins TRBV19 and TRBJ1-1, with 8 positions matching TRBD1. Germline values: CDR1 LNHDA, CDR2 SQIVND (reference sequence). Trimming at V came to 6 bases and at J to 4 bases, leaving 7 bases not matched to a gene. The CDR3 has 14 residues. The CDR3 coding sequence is TGTGCCAGTAGCCCTAATGACAGGGGCACTGAAGCTTTCTTT. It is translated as CASSPNDRGTEAFF.

This CDR3 reads CASSLGKGEAFF. CDR3 DNA sequence: TGTGCCAGCAGTTTAGGAAAGGGAGAAGCTTTCTTT. V and J are TRBV28 and TRBJ1-1, with unresolved D. From germline, CDR1 is MDHEN and CDR2 SYDVKM. The V end was cut by 2 bases, the J end by 8 bases, with 9 bases between. The CDR3 is 12 residues long.

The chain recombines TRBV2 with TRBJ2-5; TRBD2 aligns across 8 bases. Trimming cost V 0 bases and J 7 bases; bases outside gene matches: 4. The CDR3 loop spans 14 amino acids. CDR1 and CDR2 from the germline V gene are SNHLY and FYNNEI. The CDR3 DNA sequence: TGTGCCAGCAGTGAAGCTGCCAGCGGGGGGACCCAGTACTTC. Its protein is CASSEAASGGTQYF.

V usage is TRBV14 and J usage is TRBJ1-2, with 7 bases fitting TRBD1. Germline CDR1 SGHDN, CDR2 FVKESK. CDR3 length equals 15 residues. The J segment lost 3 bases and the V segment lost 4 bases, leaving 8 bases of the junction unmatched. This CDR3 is CASSLLPQGDYGYTF. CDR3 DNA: TGTGCCAGCAGCCTCCTACCCCAGGGGGACTATGGCTACACCTTC.

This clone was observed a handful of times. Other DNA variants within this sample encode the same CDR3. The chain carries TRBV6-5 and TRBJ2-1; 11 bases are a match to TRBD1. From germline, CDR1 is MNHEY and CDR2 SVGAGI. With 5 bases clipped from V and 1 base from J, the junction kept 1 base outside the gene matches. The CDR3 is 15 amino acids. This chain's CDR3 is CASSRDRGSYNEQFF. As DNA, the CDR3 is TGTGCCAGCAGTCGGGACAGGGGGTCCTACAATGAGCAGTTCTTC.

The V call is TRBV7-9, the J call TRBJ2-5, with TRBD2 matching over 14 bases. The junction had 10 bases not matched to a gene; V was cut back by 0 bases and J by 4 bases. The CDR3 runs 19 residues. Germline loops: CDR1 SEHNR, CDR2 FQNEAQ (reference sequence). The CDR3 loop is CASSLARGRLAGGGETQYF. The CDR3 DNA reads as TGTGCCAGCAGCTTAGCGCGCGGGAGACTAGCGGGAGGGGGAGAGACCCAGTACTTC. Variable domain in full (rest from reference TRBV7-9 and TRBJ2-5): DTGVSQNPRHKITKRGQNVTFRCDPISEHNRLYWYRQTLGQGPEFLTYFQNEAQLEKSRLLSDRFSAERPKGSFSTLEIQRTEQGDSAMYLCASSLARGRLAGGGETQYFGPGTRLLVL.

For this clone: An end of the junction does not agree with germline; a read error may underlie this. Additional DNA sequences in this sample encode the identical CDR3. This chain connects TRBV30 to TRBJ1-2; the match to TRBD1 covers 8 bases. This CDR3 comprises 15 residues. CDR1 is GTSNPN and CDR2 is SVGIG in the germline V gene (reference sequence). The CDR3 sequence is CAWSRGTGGRYGYTF. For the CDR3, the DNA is TGCGCCTGGAGTAGGGGAACAGGGGGAAGGTATGGCTACACCTTC.

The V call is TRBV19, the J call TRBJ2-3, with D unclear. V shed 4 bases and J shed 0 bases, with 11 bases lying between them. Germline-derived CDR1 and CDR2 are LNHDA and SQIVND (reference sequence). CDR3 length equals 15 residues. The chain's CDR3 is CASSKEGWSTDTQYF. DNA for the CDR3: TGTGCCAGTAGTAAAGAAGGTTGGAGCACAGATACGCAGTATTTT.

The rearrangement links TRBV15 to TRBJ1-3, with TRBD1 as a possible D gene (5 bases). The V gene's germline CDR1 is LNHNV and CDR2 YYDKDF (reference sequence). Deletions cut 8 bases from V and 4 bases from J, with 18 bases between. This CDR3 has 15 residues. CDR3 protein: CATRWGSAKGNTIYF. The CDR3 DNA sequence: TGTGCCACCCGCTGGGGGAGTGCGAAGGGAAACACCATATATTTT.

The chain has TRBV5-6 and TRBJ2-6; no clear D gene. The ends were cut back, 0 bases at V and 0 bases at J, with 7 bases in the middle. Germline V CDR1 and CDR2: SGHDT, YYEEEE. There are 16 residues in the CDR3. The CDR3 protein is CASSLDGISGANVLTF. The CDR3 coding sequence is TGTGCCAGCAGCTTGGACGGTATCTCTGGGGCCAACGTCCTGACTTTC.

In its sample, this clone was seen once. CDR3 region: CASSRSLTGNEQFF. The CDR3 DNA follows: TGCGCCAGCAGCCGCAGCCTGACAGGGAATGAGCAGTTCTTC. V and J are TRBV4-3 and TRBJ2-1; the match to TRBD1 covers 7 bases. The V gene's germline CDR1 is LGHNA and CDR2 YSLEER. With 4 bases clipped from V and 7 bases from J, the junction kept 7 bases outside the gene matches. This CDR3 is built from 14 residues.